This is a list of T cell receptor beta chains from one sample in a study of T-cell memory formation after mild COVID-19. TCRdb re-derived calls from the 5' RACE reads in MiXCR, one entry per CDR3 protein. The sample shows 250,000 or so distinct CDR3 sequences, more than 15% of them seen only once. Material for sequencing was PBMCs or a T cell subset sorted from them (not recorded which). These receptors were collected from a man in his late teens or twenties who had mild COVID-19 (a few samples of this study predate the infection). Cell type and time point are not known. Each CDR3 is given with its conserved first and last residue. A D gene is named only where the DNA matches it firmly. Clone size is shown for a subset of rows, as once, few, many or a class of expanded clone.

size: few; J: TRBJ1-3; D: -; V: TRBV7-9; DNA: TGTGCCAGCGCCAGACTCTCTGGAAACACCATATATTTT; CDR3: CASARLSGNTIYF
size: -; J: TRBJ2-5; D: TRBD1; V: TRBV11-2; DNA: TGTGCCAGCAGCTTAATCAGGGGGAAGGGGACCCAGTACTTC; CDR3: CASSLIRGKGTQYF
size: -; J: TRBJ1-1; D: TRBD1; V: TRBV28; DNA: TGTGCCAGCAGTCCCGACAGGGCTTCTCAAGCTTTCTTT; CDR3: CASSPDRASQAFF
size: -; J: TRBJ2-5; D: TRBD1; V: TRBV28; DNA: TGTGCCAGCAGTAGGACAGGGATAGTCGAGACCCAGTACTTC; CDR3: CASSRTGIVETQYF
size: few; J: TRBJ2-3; D: -; V: TRBV7-6; DNA: TGTGCCAGCAGACTTGGACCTACCACAGATACGCAGTATTTT; CDR3: CASRLGPTTDTQYF
size: -; J: TRBJ2-1; D: -; V: TRBV3-1; DNA: TGTGCCAGCAGCCAAGATACTGCCAGCTCCTACAATGAGCAGTTCTTC; CDR3: CASSQDTASSYNEQFF
size: few; J: TRBJ1-2; D: TRBD1; V: TRBV7-2; DNA: TGTGCCAGCAGCCTCGACAGGGGGCGAGGGGGCTACACCTTC; CDR3: CASSLDRGRGGYTF
size: few; J: TRBJ2-3; D: -; V: TRBV6-5; DNA: TGTGCCAGCAGTCGCGCGCAATCTAGCGTAGGGACAGATACGCAGTATTTT; CDR3: CASSRAQSSVGTDTQYF
size: -; J: TRBJ2-3; D: TRBD2; V: TRBV2; DNA: TGTGCCAGCAGTCCTCGACTAGCGGGGGGGCGGGGGTATTTT; CDR3: CASSPRLAGGRGYF
size: few; J: TRBJ2-1; D: TRBD2; V: TRBV7-3; DNA: TGTGCCAGCAGCCTAACTAGCGGGGGGGCCTCTGAGCAGTTCTTC; CDR3: CASSLTSGGASEQFF
size: -; J: TRBJ1-2; D: -; V: TRBV7-2; DNA: TGTGCCAGCAGCTTAGGGGGAGGAGAAGGCTACACCTTC; CDR3: CASSLGGGEGYTF
size: few; J: TRBJ1-2; D: -; V: TRBV4-1; DNA: TGCGCCAGCAGCCAGGGACCCGCGGGTGATGGCTACACCTTC; CDR3: CASSQGPAGDGYTF
size: few; J: TRBJ1-2; D: TRBD1; V: TRBV10-3; DNA: TGTGCCATCACTTACGGACAGGGGGCGGCTGGCTACACCTTC; CDR3: CAITYGQGAAGYTF
size: few; J: TRBJ2-1; D: TRBD1; V: TRBV5-1; DNA: TGCGCCAGCAGCTCCGGACAGGGAAATTACAATGAGCAGTTCTTC; CDR3: CASSSGQGNYNEQFF
size: many; J: TRBJ2-5; D: -; V: TRBV4-1; DNA: TGCGCCAGCAGCCAATTGTCTTGGGGGGAAATTGAGACCCAGTACTTC; CDR3: CASSQLSWGEIETQYF
size: -; J: TRBJ2-1; D: TRBD1; V: TRBV5-1; DNA: TGCGCCAGCACCCAGGACAGGGGCCCTGAGCAGTTCTTC; CDR3: CASTQDRGPEQFF
size: few; J: TRBJ1-6; D: -; V: TRBV2; DNA: TGTGCCAGCAGTGATACGAATTCACCCCTCCACTTT; CDR3: CASSDTNSPLHF
size: -; J: TRBJ1-1; D: -; V: TRBV7-9; DNA: TGTGCCAGCAGACCGTCGGGGGCAGGGGCGAACACTGAAGCTTTCTTT; CDR3: CASRPSGAGANTEAFF
size: few; J: TRBJ1-1; D: -; V: TRBV5-6; DNA: TGTGCCAGCAGCTTGTTGGACGCTGAAGCTTTCTTT; CDR3: CASSLLDAEAFF
size: -; J: TRBJ2-3; D: -; V: TRBV7-2; DNA: TGTGCCAGCAGCCCAACAACCACCCCAGATACGCAGTATTTT; CDR3: CASSPTTTPDTQYF
size: few; J: TRBJ2-1; D: TRBD1; V: TRBV5-6; DNA: TGTGCCAGCCCGCCGGGACAGCACAATGAGCAGTTCTTC; CDR3: CASPPGQHNEQFF
size: few; J: TRBJ2-5; D: -; V: TRBV6-1; DNA: TGTGCCAGCACTCAAATCACGGGGATCCTAGAGACCCAGTACTTC; CDR3: CASTQITGILETQYF
size: -; J: TRBJ2-5; D: TRBD2; V: TRBV20-1; DNA: TGCAGTGCCAAAGGGACTAGCGGGGGGGAAGAGACCCAGTACTTC; CDR3: CSAKGTSGGEETQYF
size: -; J: TRBJ1-1; D: -; V: TRBV20-1; DNA: TGCAGTGCTTCAGACGAGACTGAAGCTTTCTTT; CDR3: CSASDETEAFF
size: many; J: TRBJ1-6; D: -; V: TRBV4-1; DNA: TGCGCCAGCAGCCAAGGGAGTAGACCCCAATCACCCCTCCACTTT; CDR3: CASSQGSRPQSPLHF
size: few; J: TRBJ1-3; D: -; V: TRBV7-9; DNA: TGTGCCAGAGGGTCGCTCGACTCTGGAAACACCATATATTTT; CDR3: CARGSLDSGNTIYF
size: -; J: TRBJ1-1; D: -; V: TRBV9; DNA: TGTGCCAGCAGCGTAGGACTAGGGGTGAACACTGAAGCTTTCTTT; CDR3: CASSVGLGVNTEAFF
size: -; J: TRBJ1-2; D: -; V: TRBV20-1; DNA: TGCAGTGCCGACGTTACAGGGATTGACTATGGCTACACCTTC; CDR3: CSADVTGIDYGYTF
size: few; J: TRBJ2-2; D: -; V: TRBV30; DNA: TGTGCCTGGAGTGGCGGAGCAGAGCTGTTTTTT; CDR3: CAWSGGAELFF
size: -; J: TRBJ1-1; D: -; V: TRBV5-1; DNA: TGCGCCAGCAGCTCCGGGACAACAATGAACACTGAAGCTTTCTTT; CDR3: CASSSGTTMNTEAFF
size: few; J: TRBJ2-7; D: -; V: TRBV6-5; DNA: TGTGCCAGCAGTTACGTCGCAGGGGATAGAGTCTACGAGCAGTACTTC; CDR3: CASSYVAGDRVYEQYF
size: -; J: TRBJ1-1; D: -; V: TRBV9; DNA: TGTGCCAGCAGCGTAGGAGGGGACCGGCACACTGAAGCTTTCTTT; CDR3: CASSVGGDRHTEAFF